What follows is one TCR beta chain and its context. Its antigen remains unknown. For the second PCR, which ran for roughly 6 to 12 cycles, a sample-barcoded 5' primer and a J-beta primer mix were used. A template-switch adaptor with 12 random nucleotides tagged each cDNA molecule. Via MiXCR, TCRdb re-called the 5' RACE reads, giving one row per CDR3 protein. The repertoire includes about 1.8 million distinct CDR3 sequences, around half of them detected once, and approximately 2.1% sits in the top ten. Per sample, at least 5.5 micrograms of total RNA were extracted. The sample comes from a study of blood T cells in healthy people across ages. Across the study: Template switching captured about one barcoded beta molecule per two T cells.

Trimming took off 4 bases at V and 3 bases at J, with 15 bases between the two ends. Germline values: CDR1 SQVTM, CDR2 ANQGSEA. This CDR3 contains 14 residues. Whole-study results and caveats: Greater diversity and more naive CD4+ cells were seen in long-lived donors than in aged donors.

The source is a woman aged 40 to 55 in good health. The chain links TRBV29-1 to TRBJ1-2, with unresolved D. The specimen was blood. The CDR3, as DNA: TGCAGCGTTGGAGAATGGAGGCTCGACTATGGCTACACCTTC. Protein product: CSVGEWRLDYGYTF.